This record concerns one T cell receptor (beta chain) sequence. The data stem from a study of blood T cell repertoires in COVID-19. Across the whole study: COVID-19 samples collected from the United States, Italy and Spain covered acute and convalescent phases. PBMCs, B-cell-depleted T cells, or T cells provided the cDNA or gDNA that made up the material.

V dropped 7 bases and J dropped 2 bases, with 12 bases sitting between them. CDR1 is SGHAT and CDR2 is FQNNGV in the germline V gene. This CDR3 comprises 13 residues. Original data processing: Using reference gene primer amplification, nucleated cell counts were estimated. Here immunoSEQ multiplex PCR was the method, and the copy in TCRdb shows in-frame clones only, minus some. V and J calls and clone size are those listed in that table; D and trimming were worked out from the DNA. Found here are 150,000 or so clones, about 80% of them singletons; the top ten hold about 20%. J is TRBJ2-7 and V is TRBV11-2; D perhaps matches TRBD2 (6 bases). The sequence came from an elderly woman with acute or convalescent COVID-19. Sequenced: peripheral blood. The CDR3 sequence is CASTTGLAYEQYF. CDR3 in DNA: TGTGCCAGCACCACGGGACTCGCCTACGAGCAGTACTTC.